The present entry profiles one T cell receptor beta chain with its context. The sample is drawn from a study of blood T cell repertoires in COVID-19. In the study overall: Samples representing acute and convalescent COVID-19 were sourced from the United States, Italy and Spain. From T cells, B-cell-depleted T cells, or PBMCs came the material, which was cDNA or gDNA.

Deletions cut 0 bases from V and 3 bases from J, with 11 bases between. The CDR3 is 15 residues long. Germline assignment: CDR1 MNHEY and CDR2 SMNVEV (reference sequence). In the original processing: By means of reference gene primer amplification, nucleated cell counts were estimated. Profiled with immunoSEQ multiplex PCR; TCRdb holds only in-frame clones, not every one. The DNA was the basis for D and trimming; V, J and clone size are from that table. The data show around 200,000 clones, with about 88% seen just once and 1.9% held by the top ten. The chain couples TRBV27 to TRBJ1-2, with D hard to call. The specimen was peripheral blood. The sequence was collected from a man aged 35 to 55 with active or convalescent COVID-19. The CDR3 nucleotides read TGTGCCAGCAGTTTATCCTACAGTCCCTACTATGGCTACACCTTC. Translating it yields CASSLSYSPYYGYTF.